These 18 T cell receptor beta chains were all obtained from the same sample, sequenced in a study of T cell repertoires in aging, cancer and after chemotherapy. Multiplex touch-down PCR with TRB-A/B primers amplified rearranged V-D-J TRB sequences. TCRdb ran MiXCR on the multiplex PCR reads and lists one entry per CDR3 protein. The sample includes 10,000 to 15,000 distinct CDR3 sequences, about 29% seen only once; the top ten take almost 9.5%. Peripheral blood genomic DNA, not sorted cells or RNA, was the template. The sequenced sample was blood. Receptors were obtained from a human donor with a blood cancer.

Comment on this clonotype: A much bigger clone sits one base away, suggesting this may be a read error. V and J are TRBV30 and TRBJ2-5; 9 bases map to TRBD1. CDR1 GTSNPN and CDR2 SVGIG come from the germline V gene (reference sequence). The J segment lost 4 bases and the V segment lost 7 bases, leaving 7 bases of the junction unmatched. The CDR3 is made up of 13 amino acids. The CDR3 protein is CALNRGLRETQYF. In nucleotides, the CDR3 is TGTGCCTTGAACAGGGGGCTCCGAGAGACCCAGTACTTC.

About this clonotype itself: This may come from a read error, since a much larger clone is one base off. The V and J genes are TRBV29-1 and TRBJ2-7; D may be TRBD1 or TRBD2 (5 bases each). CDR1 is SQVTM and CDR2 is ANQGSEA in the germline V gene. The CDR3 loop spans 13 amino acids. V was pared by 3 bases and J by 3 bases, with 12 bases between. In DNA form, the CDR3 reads TGCAGCGTTGAGTCAGGGAGCGGCTACGAGCAGTACGTC. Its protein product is CSVESGSGYEQYV.

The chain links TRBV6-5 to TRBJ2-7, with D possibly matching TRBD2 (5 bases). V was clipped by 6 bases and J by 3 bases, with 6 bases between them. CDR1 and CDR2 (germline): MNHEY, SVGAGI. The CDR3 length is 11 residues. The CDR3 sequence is CASRGGYEQYV. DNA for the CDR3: TGTGCCAGCAGAGGAGGCTACGAGCAGTACGTC.

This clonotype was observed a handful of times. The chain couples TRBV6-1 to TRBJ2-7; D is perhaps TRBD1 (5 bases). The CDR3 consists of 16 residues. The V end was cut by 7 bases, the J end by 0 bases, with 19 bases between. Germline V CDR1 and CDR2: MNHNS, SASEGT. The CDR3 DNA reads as TGTGCCAGCACCCATGGGGCACGTTGGGTCTCCTACGAGCAGTACGTC. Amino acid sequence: CASTHGARWVSYEQYV.

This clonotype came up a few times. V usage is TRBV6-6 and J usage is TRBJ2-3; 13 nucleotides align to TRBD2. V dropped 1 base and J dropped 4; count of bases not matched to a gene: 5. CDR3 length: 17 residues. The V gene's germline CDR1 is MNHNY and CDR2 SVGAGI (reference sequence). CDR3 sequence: CASSYWTSGSIADTQYF. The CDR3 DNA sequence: TGTGCCAGCAGTTACTGGACTAGCGGGAGTATTGCAGATACGCAGTATTTT.

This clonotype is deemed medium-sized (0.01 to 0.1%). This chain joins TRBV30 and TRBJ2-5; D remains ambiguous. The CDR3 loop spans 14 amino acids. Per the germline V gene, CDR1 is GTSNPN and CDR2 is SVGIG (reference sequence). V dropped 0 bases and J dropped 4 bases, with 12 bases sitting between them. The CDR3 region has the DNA TGTGCCTGGAGTGTAGGAGTGGGTTTAGAGACCCAGTACTTC. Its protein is CAWSVGVGLETQYF.

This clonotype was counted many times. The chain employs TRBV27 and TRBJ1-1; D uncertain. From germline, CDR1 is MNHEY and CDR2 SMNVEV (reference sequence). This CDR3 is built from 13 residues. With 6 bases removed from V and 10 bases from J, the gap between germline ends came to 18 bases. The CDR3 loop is CASSLSDGVAAFF. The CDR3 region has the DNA TGTGCCAGCAGCCTCTCTGATGGGGTTGCAGCTTTCTTT.

The CDR3 spells CASAFGGIADTQYF. CDR3 coding DNA: TGTGCCAGCGCCTTTGGCGGGATCGCAGATACGCAGTATTTT. The chain joins TRBV7-6 to TRBJ2-3; perhaps TRBD2 as D (6 bases). Germline V gives CDR1 SGHVS, CDR2 FNYEAQ. V dropped 8 bases and J dropped 4 bases, with 16 bases sitting between them. The CDR3 extends over 14 amino acids.

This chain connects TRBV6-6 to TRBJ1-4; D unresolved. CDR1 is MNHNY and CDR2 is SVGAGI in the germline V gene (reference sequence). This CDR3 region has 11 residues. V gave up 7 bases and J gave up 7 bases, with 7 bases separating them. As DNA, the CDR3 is TGTGCCAGCACACTGGCTGAAAAACTGTTTTTT. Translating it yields CASTLAEKLFF.

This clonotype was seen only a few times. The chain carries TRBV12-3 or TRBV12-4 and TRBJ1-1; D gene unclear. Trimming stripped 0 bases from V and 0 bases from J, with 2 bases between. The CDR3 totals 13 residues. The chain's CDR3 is CASSLAVNTEAFF. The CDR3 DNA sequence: TGTGCCAGCAGTTTAGCCGTGAACACTGAAGCTTTCTTT.

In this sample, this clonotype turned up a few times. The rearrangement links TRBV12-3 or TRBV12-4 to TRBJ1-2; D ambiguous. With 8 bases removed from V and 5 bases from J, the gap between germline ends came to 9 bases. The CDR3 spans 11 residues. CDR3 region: CASSTPYGYTF. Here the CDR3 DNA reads TGTGCCAGCTCGACCCCGTATGGCTACACCTTC.

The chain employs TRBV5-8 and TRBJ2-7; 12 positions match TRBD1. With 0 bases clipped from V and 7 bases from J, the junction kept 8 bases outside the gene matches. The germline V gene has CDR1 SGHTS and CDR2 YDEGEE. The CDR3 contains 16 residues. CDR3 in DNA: TGTGCCAGCAGCTTGGGGGGGACAGGGGGCATTGGAGAGCAGTACGTC. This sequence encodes CASSLGGTGGIGEQYV.

The CDR3: CASSSMTGHVNEQYF. For the CDR3, the DNA is TGCGCCAGCAGCTCTATGACAGGTCACGTCAACGAGCAGTACTTC. The rearrangement links TRBV5-1 to TRBJ2-7, with D possibly matching TRBD1 (6 bases). V was cut by 3 bases and J by 5 bases, with 18 bases left in between. The CDR3 runs to 15 residues. Germline loops: CDR1 SGHRS, CDR2 YFSETQ. Full variable domain (outside the CDR3, taken from reference TRBV5-1 and TRBJ2-7): KAGVTQTPRYLIKTRGQQVTLSCSPISGHRSVSWYQQTPGQGLQFLFEYFSETQRNKGNFPGRFSGRQFSNSRSEMNVSTLELGDSALYLCASSSMTGHVNEQYFGPGTRLTVT.

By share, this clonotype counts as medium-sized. The CDR3 region is CSVESATGELFF. CDR3 sequence (DNA): TGCAGCGTTGAATCGGCCACCGGGGAGCTGTTTTTT. V and J are TRBV29-1 and TRBJ2-2; D is unresolved. CDR1 SQVTM and CDR2 ANQGSEA come from the germline V gene. The CDR3 consists of 12 residues. V was clipped by 2 bases and J by 4 bases, with 5 bases between them.

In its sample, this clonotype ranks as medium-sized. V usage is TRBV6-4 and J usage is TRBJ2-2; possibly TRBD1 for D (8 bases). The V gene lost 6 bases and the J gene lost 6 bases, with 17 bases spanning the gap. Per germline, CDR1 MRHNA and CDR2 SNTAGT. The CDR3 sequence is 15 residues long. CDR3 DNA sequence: TGTGCCAGCAGCCGTGGACAGGGAGGGTCCGGGGAGCTGTTTTTT. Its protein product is CASSRGQGGSGELFF.

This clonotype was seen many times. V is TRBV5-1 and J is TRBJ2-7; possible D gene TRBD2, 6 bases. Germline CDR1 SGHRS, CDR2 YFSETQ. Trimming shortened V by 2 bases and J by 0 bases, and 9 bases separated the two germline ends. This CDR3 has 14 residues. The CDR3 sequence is CASSLYGGSYEQYV. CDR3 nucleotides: TGCGCCAGCAGCTTATACGGGGGCTCCTACGAGCAGTACGTC.

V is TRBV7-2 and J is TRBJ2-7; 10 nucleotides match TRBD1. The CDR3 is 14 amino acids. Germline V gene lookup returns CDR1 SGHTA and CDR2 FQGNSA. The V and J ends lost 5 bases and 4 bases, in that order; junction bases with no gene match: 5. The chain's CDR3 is CASSLGTGAYEQYV. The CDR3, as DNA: TGTGCCAGCAGCCTAGGGACAGGGGCTTACGAGCAGTACGTC.

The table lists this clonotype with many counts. Here the CDR3 DNA reads TGTGCCAGCAGCTTAGGGACAGGGCTCTACGAGCAGTACTTC. Its protein product is CASSLGTGLYEQYF. J is TRBJ2-7 and V is TRBV7-6; 8 nucleotides line up with TRBD1. The CDR3 covers 14 residues. Germline loops: CDR1 SGHVS, CDR2 FNYEAQ. With V trimmed by 1 base and J by 3 bases, 2 bases remained unmatched. Based on the CDR3 plus reference TRBV7-6 and TRBJ2-7, the full variable domain is GAGVSQSPRYKVTKRGQDVALRCDPISGHVSLYWYRQALGQGPEFLTYFNYEAQQDKSGLPNDRFSAERPEGSISTLTIQRTEQRDSAMYRCASSLGTGLYEQYFGPGTRLTVT.